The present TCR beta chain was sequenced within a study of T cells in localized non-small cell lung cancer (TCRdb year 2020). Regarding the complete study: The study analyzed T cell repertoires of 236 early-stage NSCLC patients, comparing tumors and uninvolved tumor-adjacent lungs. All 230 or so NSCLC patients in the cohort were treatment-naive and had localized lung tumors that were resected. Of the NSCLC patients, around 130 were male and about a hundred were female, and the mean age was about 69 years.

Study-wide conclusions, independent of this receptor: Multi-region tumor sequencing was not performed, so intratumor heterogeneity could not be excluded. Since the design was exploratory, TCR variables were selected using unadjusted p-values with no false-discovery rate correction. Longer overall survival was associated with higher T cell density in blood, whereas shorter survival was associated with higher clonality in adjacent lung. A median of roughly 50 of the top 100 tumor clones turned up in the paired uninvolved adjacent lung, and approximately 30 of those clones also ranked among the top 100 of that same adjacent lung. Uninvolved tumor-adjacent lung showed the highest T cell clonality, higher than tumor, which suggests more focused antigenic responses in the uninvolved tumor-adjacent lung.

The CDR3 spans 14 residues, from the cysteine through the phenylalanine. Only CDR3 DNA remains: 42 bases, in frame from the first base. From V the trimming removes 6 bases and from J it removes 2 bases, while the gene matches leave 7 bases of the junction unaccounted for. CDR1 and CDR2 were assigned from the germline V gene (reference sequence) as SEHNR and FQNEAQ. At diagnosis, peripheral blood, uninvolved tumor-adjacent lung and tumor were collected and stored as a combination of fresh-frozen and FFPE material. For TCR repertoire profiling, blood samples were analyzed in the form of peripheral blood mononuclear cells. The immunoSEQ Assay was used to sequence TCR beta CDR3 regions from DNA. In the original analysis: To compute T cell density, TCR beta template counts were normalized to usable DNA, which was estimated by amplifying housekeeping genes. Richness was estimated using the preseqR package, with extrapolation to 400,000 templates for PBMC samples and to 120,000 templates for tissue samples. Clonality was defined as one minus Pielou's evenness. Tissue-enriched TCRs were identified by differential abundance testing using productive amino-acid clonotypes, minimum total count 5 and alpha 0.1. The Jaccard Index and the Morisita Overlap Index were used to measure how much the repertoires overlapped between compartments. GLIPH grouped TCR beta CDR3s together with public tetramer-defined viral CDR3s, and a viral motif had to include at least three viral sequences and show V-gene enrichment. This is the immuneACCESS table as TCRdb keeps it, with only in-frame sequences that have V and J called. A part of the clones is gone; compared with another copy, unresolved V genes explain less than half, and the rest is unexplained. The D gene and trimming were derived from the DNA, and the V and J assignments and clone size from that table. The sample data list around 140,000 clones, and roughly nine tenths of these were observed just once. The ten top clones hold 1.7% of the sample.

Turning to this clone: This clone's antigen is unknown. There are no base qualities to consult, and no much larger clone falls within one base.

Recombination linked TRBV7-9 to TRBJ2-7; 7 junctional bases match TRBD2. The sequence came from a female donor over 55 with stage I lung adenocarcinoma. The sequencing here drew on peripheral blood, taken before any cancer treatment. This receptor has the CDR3 CASSSGLTPYEQYF. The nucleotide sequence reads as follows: TGTGCCAGCAGTAGCGGGCTAACCCCCTACGAGCAGTACTTC.